This T cell receptor beta chain was obtained from a study of long-term antiretroviral therapy in people with HIV. Findings of the study overall: The data indicate that diversity increased after ART but remained below transplant donor controls. Neither ART adherence, viral resistance nor therapy changes were documented.

On this clone: Its specificity is not known.

CDR3 length equals 13 residues. V was clipped by 7 bases and J by 7 bases, with 14 bases between them. Germline CDR1 is MGHDK and CDR2 is SYGVNS. Assay version v3.0 of immunoSEQ was used, and it was run at survey level. Measured with immunoSEQ multiplex PCR; TCRdb has only the in-frame clones, and not every one. The sample has 30,000 or so clones; about 94% are singletons. This chain connects TRBV25-1 to TRBJ2-1; possibly TRBD2 for D (6 bases). The sequence derives from a woman aged 35 to 49 with HIV. The source was unsorted PBMCs, collected roughly 6.5 years after starting antiretroviral therapy. CDR3 amino acids: CASTSGVSNEQFF. The CDR3 DNA reads as TGTGCCAGCACCTCGGGAGTGTCGAATGAGCAGTTCTTC. Using reference TRBV25-1 and TRBJ2-1 for the parts outside the CDR3, the full variable domain is EADIYQTPRYLVIGTGKKITLECSQTMGHDKMYWYQQDPGMELHLIHYSYGVNSTEKGDLSSESTVSRIRTEHFPLTLESARPSHTSQYLCASTSGVSNEQFFGPGTRLTVL.